These 26 T cell receptor beta chains originate from one sample sequenced in a study of blood T cell repertoires in COVID-19. The repertoire was sequenced with immunoSEQ multiplex PCR; TCRdb's copy has only in-frame clones and lacks some. This sample has 220,000 or so clones; almost 90% occur once, and the top ten carry around 16%. The material sequenced was PBMCs or T cells enriched from blood (not recorded which). Receptors originate from a man aged 25 to 40 who had been exposed to COVID-19.

The chain uses TRBV11-2 and TRBJ1-1; 11 bases map to TRBD1. Germline V CDR1 and CDR2: SGHAT, FQNNGV. J was trimmed by 4 bases and V by 4 bases; bases with no gene match: 8. The CDR3 extends over 16 amino acids. In DNA, the CDR3 is TGTGCCAGCAGCTCCCGGGACAGGGGGAAGGGCACTGAAGCTTTCTTT. It is translated as CASSSRDRGKGTEAFF.

CDR3 DNA sequence: TGTGCCAGCGCAGGGGACACCGAAAACTATGGCTACACCTTC. Amino acid sequence: CASAGDTENYGYTF. V and J are TRBV3-1 (or the pseudogene TRBV3-2) and TRBJ1-2; D perhaps matches TRBD1 (6 bases). Germline CDR1 reads LGHDT; CDR2 reads YNNKEL (reference sequence). The CDR3 length is 14 residues. V lost 8 bases to trimming and J lost 2 bases, with 15 bases between them.

This rearrangement joins TRBV6-5 to TRBJ2-7, with D uncertain. Per the germline V gene, CDR1 is MNHEY and CDR2 is SVGAGI. The CDR3 length is 12 residues. Between the trimmed V and J ends, which lost 6 bases and 6 bases, there was a span of 12 bases. CDR3 region: CASSSPSIEQYF. DNA of the CDR3: TGTGCCAGCAGCAGTCCATCCATCGAGCAGTACTTC.

This clone appeared once. The V and J genes are TRBV5-4 and TRBJ1-1; TRBD1 is a possible D gene (5 bases). Germline values: CDR1 SGHNT, CDR2 YYREEE (reference sequence). V was cut by 2 bases and J by 4 bases, with 15 bases left in between. The CDR3 runs 15 residues. The CDR3 region has the DNA TGTGCCAGCAGCTTTTGGGGGGAAGAGGGCACTGAAGCTTTCTTT. This sequence encodes CASSFWGEEGTEAFF.

V and J are TRBV3-1 (or the pseudogene TRBV3-2) and TRBJ1-2, with 9 bases lining up with TRBD1. Germline CDR1 LGHDT, CDR2 YNNKEL (reference sequence). V gave up 2 bases and J gave up 5 bases; unmatched junction bases: 6. This CDR3 region has 15 residues. The CDR3 coding sequence is TGTGCCAGCAGCCAACTAAGGACAGGGGCTTATGGCTACACCTTC. Translation: CASSQLRTGAYGYTF.

The V call is TRBV7-3, the J call TRBJ2-6; D might be TRBD1 (5 bases). This CDR3 has 15 residues. Trimming pared 7 bases from V and 4 bases from J, leaving 14 bases between. Germline V gene sequence: CDR1 SGHTA, CDR2 FQGTGA. This CDR3 is CASIPQGTGANVLTF. CDR3 DNA sequence: TGTGCCAGCATCCCCCAGGGTACCGGGGCCAACGTCCTGACTTTC.

The rearrangement uses TRBV19 and TRBJ1-1; D ambiguous. Per the germline V gene, CDR1 is LNHDA and CDR2 is SQIVND (reference sequence). Trimming shortened V by 5 bases and J by 0 bases, and 7 bases separated the two germline ends. There are 13 residues in the CDR3. The CDR3 here is CASSPEMNTEAFF. The CDR3 region has the DNA TGTGCCAGTAGTCCAGAAATGAACACTGAAGCTTTCTTT.

CDR3 in amino acids: CASSMNRGGGYTF. CDR3 nucleotides: TGTGCCAGTAGTATGAACAGGGGAGGTGGCTACACCTTC. J is TRBJ1-2 and V is TRBV19, with 7 bases lining up with TRBD1. Germline values: CDR1 LNHDA, CDR2 SQIVND (reference sequence). The length of the CDR3 is 13 residues. The ends lost 3 bases at V and 7 bases at J; junction bases unmatched: 5.

V gene TRBV21-1 combines with J gene TRBJ2-3; whether TRBD2, the table's D call, matches the DNA was not checked. TRBV21-1 counts as a pseudogene. The CDR3 extends over 17 amino acids. CDR3 in DNA: TGTGCCAGCAGCAATCTTAGCTTTCGGCTGTACACAGATACGCAGTATTTT. Amino acids: CASSNLSFRLYTDTQYF.

This clone was seen once. The chain joins TRBV5-1 to TRBJ2-1; 9 nucleotides align to TRBD2. The CDR3 extends over 15 amino acids. Germline CDR1 and CDR2: SGHRS and YFSETQ. The ends lost 4 bases at V and 10 bases at J; junction bases unmatched: 12. As DNA, the CDR3 is TGCGCCAGCAGCCGTGATAGCGGGGGAGTAGAGGAGCAGTTCTTC. This codes for CASSRDSGGVEEQFF.

The chain uses TRBV15 and TRBJ2-1, with 12 nucleotides matching TRBD2. Trimming took 8 bases from V and 4 from J; bases not matched to a gene: 6. Germline V gene sequence: CDR1 LNHNV, CDR2 YYDKDF (reference sequence). CDR3 size: 15 residues. CDR3 nucleotides: TGTGCCACCGAGCCACTAGCGGGGGGTTACAATGAGCAGTTCTTC. Protein: CATEPLAGGYNEQFF.

The chain recombines TRBV7-9 with TRBJ2-7; 9 positions match TRBD1. This CDR3 has 15 amino acids. The V gene end was trimmed by 2 bases and the J gene end by 5 bases; junction bases not matched to a gene: 7. CDR1 and CDR2 from the germline V gene are SEHNR and FQNEAQ (reference sequence). Here the CDR3 reads CASSLLGTGNHEQYF. DNA of the CDR3: TGTGCCAGCAGCTTATTAGGGACAGGGAACCACGAGCAGTACTTC.

The chain joins TRBV5-1 to TRBJ2-3; TRBD2 is a possible D gene (6 bases). The V end was cut by 2 bases, the J end by 3 bases, with 16 bases between. Germline V gene sequence: CDR1 SGHRS, CDR2 YFSETQ. The CDR3 is 16 residues long. CDR3 residues: CASSFGPAGGTDTQYF. CDR3 DNA sequence: TGCGCCAGCAGCTTTGGACCCGCCGGGGGAACAGATACGCAGTATTTT.

This chain links TRBV3-1 (or the pseudogene TRBV3-2) with TRBJ2-1; TRBD2 matches at 7 bases. Germline V CDR1 and CDR2: LGHDT, YNNKEL (reference sequence). The CDR3 is made up of 20 amino acids. V gave up 3 bases and J gave up 0 bases; unmatched junction bases: 17. DNA for the CDR3: TGTGCCAGCAGCCACGCTCTTCTGCGGGGGTCGACATACTCCTACAATGAGCAGTTCTTC. Translation gives CASSHALLRGSTYSYNEQFF.

This sequence joins TRBV5-1 and TRBJ2-7; weak D call: TRBD1 (5 bases). TRBJ2-1 matches the DNA end more closely, so the J call is doubtful. The CDR3 runs 13 residues. Germline V gene sequence: CDR1 SGHRS, CDR2 YFSETQ. In DNA form, the CDR3 reads TGCGCCAGCCAGGGTAGGTTTTGGAATGAGCAGTTCTTC. The encoded protein is CASQGRFWNEQFF.

The V and J genes are TRBV4-1 and TRBJ2-4; D is ambiguous. The CDR3 length is 12 residues. The V gene lost 3 bases and the J gene lost 8 bases, with 8 bases spanning the gap. Looked up from germline, CDR1 is MGHRA and CDR2 is YSYEKL. CDR3 in amino acids: CASSQPADIQYF. For the CDR3, the DNA is TGCGCCAGCAGCCAGCCTGCGGACATTCAGTACTTC.

The V call is TRBV6-5, the J call TRBJ2-1; the D is unclear. Trimming pared 6 bases from V and 4 bases from J, leaving 7 bases between. The germline V gene encodes CDR1 MNHEY and CDR2 SVGAGI. The CDR3 is made up of 12 amino acids. The CDR3 protein is CASSSVYNEQFF. The CDR3 DNA follows: TGTGCCAGCAGCTCAGTTTACAATGAGCAGTTCTTC.

The J gene is TRBJ2-1, the V gene TRBV4-1; D gene ambiguous. This CDR3 contains 16 residues. Germline loops: CDR1 MGHRA, CDR2 YSYEKL. V was shortened by 0 bases and J by 3 bases, with 12 bases between the two germline ends. The CDR3 here is CASSQDQAFFYNEQFF. CDR3 bases: TGCGCCAGCAGCCAAGATCAGGCCTTCTTCTACAATGAGCAGTTCTTC.

The J gene is TRBJ2-5, the V gene TRBV2; the D is unclear. The CDR3 has 14 residues. Germline V gives CDR1 SNHLY, CDR2 FYNNEI. V lost 5 bases and J 0 bases, leaving 10 bases between the germline ends. CDR3 region: CASSRDTNQETQYF. For the CDR3, the DNA is TGTGCCAGCAGTCGTGACACAAACCAAGAGACCCAGTACTTC.

This clone was seen only once. The chain carries TRBV11-2 and TRBJ2-5; 7 bases fit TRBD1. This CDR3 is 17 amino acids long. Looked up from germline, CDR1 is SGHAT and CDR2 is FQNNGV. The junction had 11 bases not matched to a gene; V was cut back by 2 bases and J by 2 bases. As DNA, the CDR3 is TGTGCCAGCAGCTTAATTGGGACAGAACTACTACAAGAGACCCAGTACTTC. Its protein product is CASSLIGTELLQETQYF.

The chain recombines TRBV5-5 with TRBJ1-5, with TRBD1 matching 8 bases. The length of the CDR3 is 16 residues. Germline lookup yields CDR1 SGHKS and CDR2 YYEKEE (reference sequence). Trimming took 4 bases from V and 9 from J; bases not matched to a gene: 15. In DNA, the CDR3 is TGTGCCAGCAGCCTCGGGACAGGCGGTCCCTTTCGGCCCCAGCATTTT. This sequence encodes CASSLGTGGPFRPQHF.

The genes are TRBV7-9 and TRBJ1-2, with D hard to call. The germline CDR1 and CDR2 sequences are SEHNR and FQNEAQ (reference sequence). This CDR3 is built from 15 residues. V lost 0 bases to trimming and J lost 0 bases, with 8 bases between them. The DNA for the CDR3 is TGTGCCAGCAGCTTAGCGCAGACAACTAACTATGGCTACACCTTC. It specifies CASSLAQTTNYGYTF.

This clone was seen a handful of times. This rearrangement joins TRBV4-1 to TRBJ2-6; tentatively, D is TRBD1 (5 bases). Germline V lookup: CDR1 MGHRA, CDR2 YSYEKL. Trimming took off 0 bases at V and 2 bases at J, with 8 bases between the two ends. This CDR3 contains 16 residues. The CDR3 DNA reads as TGCGCCAGCAGCCAAGACGGCAGGGCTGGGGCCAACGTCCTGACTTTC. Residues: CASSQDGRAGANVLTF.

The V gene is TRBV25-1, the J gene TRBJ1-1, with 7 bases that match TRBD1. The V gene's germline CDR1 is MGHDK and CDR2 SYGVNS. Germline trimming cut 4 bases from V and 4 bases from J; bases unmatched to any gene: 12. CDR3 length equals 16 residues. This CDR3 is CASSARQGEITTEAFF. The CDR3 nucleotides read TGTGCCAGCAGTGCCAGACAGGGTGAGATCACCACTGAAGCTTTCTTT.

Details on this clone: Other DNA sequences from this sample encode an identical CDR3 as well. The chain has TRBV15 and TRBJ1-4, with 9 bases identical to TRBD1. V gave up 3 bases and J gave up 8 bases; unmatched junction bases: 1. Looked up from germline, CDR1 is LNHNV and CDR2 is YYDKDF (reference sequence). The CDR3 has 13 residues. CDR3 DNA sequence: TGTGCCACCAGCAGGGACAGGGGAGAAAAACTGTTTTTT. This codes for CATSRDRGEKLFF.

The gene calls are TRBV4-3 and TRBJ2-1, with 13 bases that match TRBD2. The germline gives CDR1 LGHNA, CDR2 YSLEER. V lost 2 bases to trimming and J lost 8 bases; unmatched junction nucleotides: 9. The CDR3 runs to 17 residues. CDR3 DNA: TGCGCCAGCAGCCAACAACCGGGACTAGCGGGGAGATATGAGCAGTTCTTC. It translates to CASSQQPGLAGRYEQFF.